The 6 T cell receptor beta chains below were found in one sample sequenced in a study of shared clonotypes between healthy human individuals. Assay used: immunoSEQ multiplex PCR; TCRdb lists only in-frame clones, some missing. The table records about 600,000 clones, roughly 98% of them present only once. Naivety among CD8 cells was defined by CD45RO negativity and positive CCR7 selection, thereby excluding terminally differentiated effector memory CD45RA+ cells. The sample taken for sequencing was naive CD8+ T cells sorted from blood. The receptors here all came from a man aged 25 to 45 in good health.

CDR3 coding DNA: TGTGCCAGCAGCCTTCTTGGGGGCGCCTGGGGTTATGAGCAGTTCTTC. Protein product: CASSLLGGAWGYEQFF. This chain connects TRBV5-8 to TRBJ2-1, with D possibly being TRBD1 (6 bases). This CDR3 has 16 amino acids. V was pared by 4 bases and J by 8 bases, with 22 bases between. CDR1 and CDR2 (germline): SGHTS, YDEGEE. Together with reference TRBV5-8 and TRBJ2-1, the CDR3 gives the full variable domain: EAGVTQSPTHLIKTRGQQATLRCSPISGHTSVYWYQQALGLGLQFLLWYDEGEERNRGNFPPRFSGRQFPNYSSELNVNALELEDSALYLCASSLLGGAWGYEQFFGPGTRLTVL.

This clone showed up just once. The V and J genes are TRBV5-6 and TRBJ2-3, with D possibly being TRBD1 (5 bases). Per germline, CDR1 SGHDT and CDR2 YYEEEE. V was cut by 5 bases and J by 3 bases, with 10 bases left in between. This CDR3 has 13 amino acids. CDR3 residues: CASRGEGTDTQYF. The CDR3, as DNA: TGTGCCAGCAGAGGGGAAGGGACAGATACGCAGTATTTT.

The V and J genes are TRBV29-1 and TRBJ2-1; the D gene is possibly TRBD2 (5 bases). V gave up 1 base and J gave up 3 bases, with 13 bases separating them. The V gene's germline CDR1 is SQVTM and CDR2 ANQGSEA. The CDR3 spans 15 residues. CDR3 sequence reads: CSVEGPRTGYNEQFF. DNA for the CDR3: TGCAGCGTTGAAGGTCCTCGGACTGGCTACAATGAGCAGTTCTTC.

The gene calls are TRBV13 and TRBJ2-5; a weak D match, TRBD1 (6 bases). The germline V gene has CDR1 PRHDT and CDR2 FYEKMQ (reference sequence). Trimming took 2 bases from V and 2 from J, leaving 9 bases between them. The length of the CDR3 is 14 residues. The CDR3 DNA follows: TGTGCCAGCAGCTTACTCCAGGGGCAAGAGACCCAGTACTTC. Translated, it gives CASSLLQGQETQYF.

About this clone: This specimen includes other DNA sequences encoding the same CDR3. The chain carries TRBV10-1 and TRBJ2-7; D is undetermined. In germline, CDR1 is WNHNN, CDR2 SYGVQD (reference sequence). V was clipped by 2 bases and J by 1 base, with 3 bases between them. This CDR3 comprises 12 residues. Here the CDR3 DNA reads TGCGCCAGCAGTGAGACTTCCTACGAGCAGTACTTC. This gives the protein CASSETSYEQYF.

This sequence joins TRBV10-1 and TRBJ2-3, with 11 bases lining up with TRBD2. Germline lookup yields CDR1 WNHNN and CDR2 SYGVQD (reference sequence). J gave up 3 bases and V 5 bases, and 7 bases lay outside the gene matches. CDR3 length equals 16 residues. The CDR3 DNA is TGCGCCAGCAGTAAGAATAGCGGGAGGGTGACAGATACGCAGTATTTT. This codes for CASSKNSGRVTDTQYF.